The 18 T cell receptor beta chains in this list originate from one sample, sequenced in a study of shared clonotypes between healthy human individuals (dated by TCRdb to the early 2020s). Preparation of the library involved the immunoSEQ multiplex PCR assay. TCRdb mirrors the immuneACCESS table, restricted to in-frame sequences. Some clones are absent from its copies; in checked studies, under half trace to an unresolved V gene, and the reason for the others is unknown. The sample has approximately 2.5 million clones on record, over 85% of them singletons. 0.36% of the sample lies in the top ten. Source material: naive CD4+ T cells from PBMCs. The cell subset or site label for this specimen denotes: CD45RA+ positively selected. These receptor sequences come from a young man in good health. Some clones in this sample may be carry-over from other donors' samples.

V is TRBV4-1 and J is TRBJ1-5, with D possibly being TRBD1 (5 bases). The CDR3 totals 15 residues. V lost 1 base and J lost 7, with 14 bases in between. Per the germline V gene, CDR1 is MGHRA and CDR2 is YSYEKL. CDR3 coding DNA: TGCGCCAGCAGCCAAGCGATCAGGGAAGGACAGCCCCAGCATTTT. It encodes CASSQAIREGQPQHF.

The gene calls are TRBV5-1 and TRBJ2-3; D unresolved. Germline loops: CDR1 SGHRS, CDR2 YFSETQ. Trimming took off 6 bases at V and 2 bases at J, with 13 bases between the two ends. The length of the CDR3 is 14 residues. The CDR3 is CASTRWGFTDTQYF. The DNA for the CDR3 is TGCGCCAGCACCCGATGGGGATTCACAGATACGCAGTATTTT. The full variable domain, rest sourced from reference TRBV5-1 and TRBJ2-3, is KAGVTQTPRYLIKTRGQQVTLSCSPISGHRSVSWYQQTPGQGLQFLFEYFSETQRNKGNFPGRFSGRQFSNSRSEMNVSTLELGDSALYLCASTRWGFTDTQYFGPGTRLTVL.

This clone was seen ten or more times. Written as DNA, the CDR3 is TGCGCCAGCAGTGAGTCAAACAGGGGATCCTACGAGCAGTACTTC. Amino acid sequence: CASSESNRGSYEQYF. V gene TRBV10-2 combines with J gene TRBJ2-7, with 7 bases fitting TRBD1. This CDR3 region has 15 residues. Germline CDR1 reads WSHSY; CDR2 reads SAAADI. With V trimmed by 0 bases and J by 1 base, 3 bases remained unmatched.

The V gene is TRBV5-4, the J gene TRBJ1-1; D unresolved. Germline V gives CDR1 SGHNT, CDR2 YYREEE (reference sequence). The ends were cut back, 1 base at V and 1 base at J, with 11 bases in the middle. This CDR3 region has 15 residues. The CDR3 loop reads CASSLIRTSNTEAFF. CDR3 sequence (DNA): TGTGCCAGCAGCTTGATCAGGACCTCGAACACTGAAGCTTTCTTT.

Points on this clone: Other DNA sequences in the sample encode the same CDR3. The chain joins TRBV11-2 to TRBJ2-7; 15 nucleotides line up with TRBD2. The CDR3 runs to 14 residues. The V and J ends lost 4 bases and 6 bases, in that order; junction bases with no gene match: 1. Germline V lookup: CDR1 SGHAT, CDR2 FQNNGV. The CDR3 DNA follows: TGTGCCAGCAGCTGGGGACTAGCGGGAGGCGAGCAGTACTTC. It specifies CASSWGLAGGEQYF.

This clone was seen only a few times. The V and J genes are TRBV25-1 and TRBJ1-2; the D is unclear. V lost 3 bases and J 0 bases, leaving 20 bases between the germline ends. Germline V gene sequence: CDR1 MGHDK, CDR2 SYGVNS. The CDR3 sequence is 18 residues long. DNA for the CDR3: TGTGCCAGCAGTGATGTCCGGGCCGCGTCGTCCCCTAACTATGGCTACACCTTC. Its translation is CASSDVRAASSPNYGYTF.

The chain carries TRBV27 and TRBJ2-7; TRBD2 is a possible D gene (6 bases). The germline CDR1 and CDR2 sequences are MNHEY and SMNVEV (reference sequence). V was clipped by 6 bases and J by 5 bases, with 14 bases between them. The CDR3 has 13 amino acids. CDR3 amino acids: CASRHRGMHEQYF. The CDR3 nucleotides are TGTGCCAGCAGACACCGGGGGATGCACGAGCAGTACTTC.

This sequence joins TRBV5-1 and TRBJ2-5; 7 bases align to TRBD2. V lost 6 bases, J lost 3 bases, and 8 bases stayed unmatched. Germline V gives CDR1 SGHRS, CDR2 YFSETQ. The CDR3 has 14 amino acids. This CDR3 reads CASTRAAGEETQYF. In nucleotides, the CDR3 is TGCGCCAGCACCCGAGCGGCGGGAGAAGAGACCCAGTACTTC.

The chain links TRBV7-9 to TRBJ2-3; 9 bases are a match to TRBD1. J was trimmed by 2 bases and V by 4 bases; bases with no gene match: 4. The germline V gene has CDR1 SEHNR and CDR2 FQNEAQ (reference sequence). The CDR3 is 15 residues long. In DNA, the CDR3 is TGTGCCAGCAGCTCCGGGACAGGGAACACAGATACGCAGTATTTT. Protein: CASSSGTGNTDTQYF.

This clone appeared a few times. V gene TRBV6-6 combines with J gene TRBJ1-1, with D possibly being TRBD1 (6 bases). Germline loops: CDR1 MNHNY, CDR2 SVGAGI (reference sequence). V was shortened by 6 bases and J by 10 bases, with 21 bases between the two germline ends. CDR3 length equals 14 residues. CDR3 sequence reads: CASRTTGMVVGAFF. As DNA, the CDR3 is TGTGCCAGCAGGACCACAGGGATGGTTGTGGGAGCTTTCTTT.

There are a few counts of this clone. The J gene is TRBJ1-1, the V gene TRBV10-3; D might be TRBD1 (6 bases). The CDR3 is 13 residues long. Germline assignment: CDR1 ENHRY and CDR2 SYGVKD. The V end lost 8 bases, the J end lost 0 bases, and 10 bases lay between the germline ends. CDR3 DNA: TGTGCCATCCACAGGGATTTGAACACTGAAGCTTTCTTT. As protein: CAIHRDLNTEAFF.

The chain is built from TRBV15 and TRBJ2-1; D may match TRBD1 or TRBD2 (7 bases each). In germline, CDR1 is LNHNV, CDR2 YYDKDF (reference sequence). This CDR3 has 16 residues. Trimming removed 8 bases at V and 5 bases at J, with 22 bases between. This chain's CDR3 is CATREQGRGADNEQFF. The CDR3 bases are TGTGCCACCCGCGAACAGGGGAGGGGGGCCGACAATGAGCAGTTCTTC.

The chain employs TRBV19 and TRBJ1-2; D gene uncertain. CDR1 is LNHDA and CDR2 is SQIVND in the germline V gene (reference sequence). V gave up 6 bases and J gave up 7 bases, with 18 bases separating them. CDR3 size: 14 residues. CDR3 bases: TGTGCCAGTAGCGAACGGACCTGGGCGGGTGGCTACACCTTC. This encodes CASSERTWAGGYTF.

CDR3 region: CASSSRGSGSTIETQYF. Written as DNA, the CDR3 is TGTGCCAGCAGCTCCCGGGGTAGCGGGAGTACAATAGAGACCCAGTACTTC. This sequence joins TRBV7-6 and TRBJ2-5, with 9 bases that match TRBD2. V shed 4 bases and J 4 bases; nucleotides not matched to a gene: 13. Germline CDR1 and CDR2: SGHVS and FNYEAQ. The CDR3 runs 17 residues.

The chain recombines TRBV5-1 with TRBJ2-7; 8 bases agree with TRBD2. Trimming took 3 bases from V and 9 from J; bases not matched to a gene: 14. This CDR3 has 15 amino acids. In germline, CDR1 is SGHRS, CDR2 YFSETQ. The CDR3 region is CASSWGASGSDGQYF. As DNA, the CDR3 is TGCGCCAGCAGCTGGGGGGCCAGCGGGAGCGATGGGCAGTACTTC.

This chain links TRBV6-5 with TRBJ2-2, with a tentative D call TRBD1 (5 bases). Germline V gives CDR1 MNHEY, CDR2 SVGAGI. V lost 7 bases to trimming and J lost 0 bases, with 12 bases between them. This CDR3 contains 15 residues. CDR3 nucleotide sequence: TGTGCCAGCAATCGACAGTTCGCGAACACCGGGGAGCTGTTTTTT. Encoded protein: CASNRQFANTGELFF.

The V and J genes are TRBV5-6 and TRBJ2-2, with a tentative D call TRBD1 (5 bases). Germline V CDR1 and CDR2: SGHDT, YYEEEE. Trimming cost V 0 bases and J 2 bases, with 8 bases left between them. This CDR3 is built from 15 residues. The CDR3 loop is CASSLARENTGELFF. Written as DNA, the CDR3 is TGTGCCAGCAGCTTGGCCAGGGAAAACACCGGGGAGCTGTTTTTT.

The V and J genes are TRBV5-1 and TRBJ2-2; D ambiguous. Germline loops: CDR1 SGHRS, CDR2 YFSETQ. V dropped 7 bases and J dropped 3 bases, with 10 bases sitting between them. The CDR3 has 13 residues. CDR3: CASGPVDTGELFF. The CDR3, as DNA: TGCGCCAGCGGGCCTGTGGACACCGGGGAGCTGTTTTTT.